The 20 T cell receptor beta chains below were found in one sample sequenced in a study of CD8 T cells in ankylosing spondylitis. TCRdb used MiXCR to reprocess the 5' RACE reads, holding one entry per CDR3 protein. The sample carries under 300,000 distinct CDR3 sequences, about 10% recorded once. Sequencing was done on a sample of blood, either unsorted or a sorted T cell fraction (not recorded which). The receptors originated from a male donor with ankylosing spondylitis or in good health (not recorded which).

This clonotype was seen many times. V usage is TRBV19 and J usage is TRBJ1-1, with a weak D call TRBD1 (5 bases). The germline V and J ends were trimmed by 5 bases and 4 bases, with 20 bases remaining between them. The CDR3 totals 16 residues. From germline, CDR1 is LNHDA and CDR2 SQIVND (reference sequence). For the CDR3, the DNA is TGTGCCAGTAGTCTGGGGCTCCCTGGGGAGCCCACTGAAGCTTTCTTT. Protein sequence: CASSLGLPGEPTEAFF.

The sample holds many counts of this clonotype. The chain combines TRBV5-1 with TRBJ2-1; D perhaps matches TRBD2 (5 bases). The germline V gene encodes CDR1 SGHRS and CDR2 YFSETQ. The V and J ends lost 3 bases and 1 base respectively, with 14 bases between them. There are 16 residues in the CDR3. CDR3 loop: CASSSRERLSYNEQFF. In DNA, the CDR3 is TGCGCCAGCAGCTCGCGTGAGCGACTATCCTACAATGAGCAGTTCTTC.

The rearrangement joins TRBV29-1 to TRBJ2-1; possibly TRBD2 for D (6 bases). The V end was cut by 3 bases, the J end by 12 bases, with 12 bases between. There are 11 residues in the CDR3. The germline V gene has CDR1 SQVTM and CDR2 ANQGSEA. Here the CDR3 DNA reads TGCAGCGTTGATTCGGTGGGGGGGCAGTTCTTC. Amino acids: CSVDSVGGQFF.

This clonotype was seen ten or more times. The chain is built from TRBV10-3 and TRBJ1-1; D is undetermined. The germline V gene has CDR1 ENHRY and CDR2 SYGVKD. This CDR3 has 16 residues. Trimming took 0 bases from V and 6 from J, leaving 17 bases between them. DNA for the CDR3: TGTGCCATCAGTGAGTCAGGTAACAGAAACATCCCTGAAGCTTTCTTT. Translated: CAISESGNRNIPEAFF.

This clonotype was observed a few times. The junction shows a germline mismatch at one end, possibly a read error. The chain combines TRBV28 with TRBJ1-1; 9 bases are a match to TRBD1. Germline CDR1 reads MDHEN; CDR2 reads SYDVKM. The length of the CDR3 is 17 residues. The CDR3 loop reads CASSLSLDGYRGPEAFF. CDR3 bases: TGTGCCAGCAGCTTATCCTTGGATGGGTACAGGGGGCCTGAAGCTTTCTTT.

The sample holds many counts of this clonotype. The chain carries TRBV5-1 and TRBJ2-7; D unresolved. Germline V lookup: CDR1 SGHRS, CDR2 YFSETQ. With 4 bases removed from V and 1 base from J, the gap between germline ends came to 9 bases. The length of the CDR3 is 13 residues. CDR3 sequence: CASSEDVSYEQYF. CDR3 coding DNA: TGCGCCAGCAGCGAGGACGTGTCCTACGAGCAGTACTTC.

This clonotype was detected ten times or more. CDR3 region: CASSYDKGEQFF. The DNA of the CDR3 is TGTGCCAGCAGTTACGATAAGGGTGAGCAGTTCTTC. This chain connects TRBV6-5 to TRBJ2-1; no definite D call. The length of the CDR3 is 12 residues. Germline CDR1 and CDR2: MNHEY and SVGAGI. Trimming shortened V by 2 bases and J by 9 bases, and 8 bases separated the two germline ends.

This clonotype was picked up many times. The chain joins TRBV5-1 to TRBJ1-4, with D tentatively TRBD1 (5 bases). Between the trimmed V and J ends, which lost 7 bases and 4 bases, there was a span of 29 bases. Germline loops: CDR1 SGHRS, CDR2 YFSETQ. The CDR3 runs to 19 residues. For the CDR3, the DNA is TGCGCCAGCCGGAGCTCCGGAGGAGTGCGGGGGACGAATAATGAAAAACTGTTTTTT. Amino acid sequence: CASRSSGGVRGTNNEKLFF. Variable domain in full (rest from reference TRBV5-1 and TRBJ1-4): KAGVTQTPRYLIKTRGQQVTLSCSPISGHRSVSWYQQTPGQGLQFLFEYFSETQRNKGNFPGRFSGRQFSNSRSEMNVSTLELGDSALYLCASRSSGGVRGTNNEKLFFGSGTQLSVL.

This chain connects TRBV28 to TRBJ1-2; 9 positions match TRBD1. Germline assignment: CDR1 MDHEN and CDR2 SYDVKM. Unmatched junction bases numbered 10, after V lost 3 bases and J lost 5 bases. CDR3 length equals 16 residues. CDR3 DNA sequence: TGTGCCAGCAGTTTTCGTCCGGGACAGGGCGTATATGGCTACACCTTC. It is translated as CASSFRPGQGVYGYTF.

This chain uses TRBV14 with TRBJ1-4; D not certain. The germline gives CDR1 SGHDN, CDR2 FVKESK. Trimming took 0 bases from V and 0 from J, leaving 5 bases between them. This CDR3 contains 15 residues. CDR3 sequence reads: CASSQDGATNEKLFF. The CDR3 DNA sequence: TGTGCCAGCAGCCAAGACGGGGCAACTAATGAAAAACTGTTTTTT.

Only a few counts were recorded for this clonotype. The V call is TRBV5-1, the J call TRBJ2-7; no definite D call. V lost 7 bases and J lost 1, with 15 bases in between. Per the germline V gene, CDR1 is SGHRS and CDR2 is YFSETQ. CDR3 length: 14 amino acids. CDR3 sequence reads: CASCPGDGSYEQYF. CDR3 DNA sequence: TGCGCCAGCTGCCCTGGCGACGGATCCTACGAGCAGTACTTC.

The table lists this clonotype with a few counts. J is TRBJ2-1 and V is TRBV2; 11 bases line up with TRBD2. Germline CDR1 reads SNHLY; CDR2 reads FYNNEI. The CDR3 length is 15 residues. After removal of 3 bases from V and 6 bases from J, the junction contained 4 bases not matched to a gene. CDR3 sequence reads: CASSDFSGGANEQFF. CDR3 bases: TGTGCCAGCAGTGATTTTAGCGGGGGGGCCAATGAGCAGTTCTTC.

This chain connects TRBV7-2 to TRBJ2-4; D is uncertain. This CDR3 is built from 15 residues. Per the germline V gene, CDR1 is SGHTA and CDR2 is FQGNSA. Trimming shortened V by 3 bases and J by 0 bases, and 9 bases separated the two germline ends. The CDR3 loop is CASSFGFLAKNIQYF. The CDR3 nucleotides are TGTGCCAGCAGCTTCGGCTTTCTAGCCAAAAACATTCAGTACTTC. The full variable domain, in which reference TRBV7-2 and TRBJ2-4 provide the parts outside the CDR3, is GAGVSQSPSNKVTEKGKDVELRCDPISGHTALYWYRQSLGQGLEFLIYFQGNSAPDKSGLPSDRFSAERTGGSVSTLTIQRTQQEDSAVYLCASSFGFLAKNIQYFGAGTRLSVL.

The rearrangement joins TRBV11-2 to TRBJ2-7; TRBD2 aligns across 9 bases. Looked up from germline, CDR1 is SGHAT and CDR2 is FQNNGV. CDR3 length: 14 residues. The J segment lost 4 bases and the V segment lost 5 bases, leaving 6 bases of the junction unmatched. CDR3 residues: CASSSSGSNYEQYF. The CDR3 DNA reads TGTGCCAGCAGCAGTAGCGGGAGCAATTACGAGCAGTACTTC.

In this sample, this clonotype turned up once. This chain links TRBV5-1 with TRBJ2-7; 8 nucleotides align to TRBD2. The CDR3 is made up of 17 amino acids. Trimming cost V 0 bases and J 7 bases; bases outside gene matches: 15. Germline V lookup: CDR1 SGHRS, CDR2 YFSETQ. In nucleotides, the CDR3 is TGCGCCAGCAGCTTGGAACGCGGGGGGAGGTCGGGCTCAGAGCAGTACTTC. Protein sequence: CASSLERGGRSGSEQYF.

About this clonotype: The junction differs from germline at one of its ends, possibly a read error. This chain joins TRBV3-1 and TRBJ2-1; 10 bases line up with TRBD2. The germline gives CDR1 LGHDT, CDR2 YNNKEL (reference sequence). The CDR3 contains 16 residues. CDR3 residues: CASSPGLAAPDNVQFF. Here the CDR3 DNA reads TGTGCCAGCAGCCCCGGACTAGCGGCACCTGACAATGTGCAGTTCTTC.

In this sample, this clonotype turned up a few times. The chain joins TRBV2 to TRBJ2-1, with D possibly being TRBD1 or TRBD2 (5 bases each). The CDR3 covers 15 residues. Germline assignment: CDR1 SNHLY and CDR2 FYNNEI. V was cut by 3 bases and J by 6 bases, with 15 bases left in between. CDR3 sequence (DNA): TGTGCCAGCAGTGACCTCCAGGGTAGCGCCAATGAGCAGTTCTTC. It specifies CASSDLQGSANEQFF.

The table lists this clonotype with a few counts. This chain connects TRBV20-1 to TRBJ2-5; D might be TRBD1 or TRBD2, each matching 6 bases. The CDR3 has 14 amino acids. Germline assignment: CDR1 DFQATT and CDR2 SNEGSKA (reference sequence). V lost 0 bases and J lost 5, with 13 bases in between. The CDR3 DNA reads TGCAGTGCTAGAGATCACAGGGCGGGGGAGACCCAGTACTTC. Translating gives CSARDHRAGETQYF.

This clonotype was observed many times. The J gene is TRBJ2-2, the V gene TRBV29-1, with 12 bases matching TRBD1. CDR1 and CDR2 (germline): SQVTM, ANQGSEA. CDR3 length equals 14 residues. The ends lost 4 bases at V and 6 bases at J; junction bases unmatched: 3. The CDR3 loop reads CSVGGTGGSGELFF. The DNA for the CDR3 is TGCAGCGTTGGAGGGACAGGGGGCTCCGGGGAGCTGTTTTTT.

The rearrangement uses TRBV7-9 and TRBJ1-1; 7 bases map to TRBD1. The CDR3 spans 15 residues. Germline V lookup: CDR1 SEHNR, CDR2 FQNEAQ (reference sequence). With 5 bases clipped from V and 0 bases from J, the junction kept 6 bases outside the gene matches. CDR3 DNA: TGTGCCAGCAGCCCAGGGGACAGCTTGAACACTGAAGCTTTCTTT. The encoded protein is CASSPGDSLNTEAFF.